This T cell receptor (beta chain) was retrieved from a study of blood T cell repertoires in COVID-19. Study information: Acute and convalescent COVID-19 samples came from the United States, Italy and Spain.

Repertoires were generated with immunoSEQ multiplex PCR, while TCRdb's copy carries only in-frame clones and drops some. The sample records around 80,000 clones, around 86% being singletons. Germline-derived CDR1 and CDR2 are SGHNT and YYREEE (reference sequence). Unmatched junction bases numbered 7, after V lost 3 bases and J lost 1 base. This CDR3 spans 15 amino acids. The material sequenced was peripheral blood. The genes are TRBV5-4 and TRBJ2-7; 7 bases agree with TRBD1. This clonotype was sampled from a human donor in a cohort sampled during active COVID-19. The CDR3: CASSSPGQLSYEQYF. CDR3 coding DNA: TGTGCCAGCAGCTCCCCGGGACAGCTATCCTACGAGCAGTACTTC.